This T cell receptor (beta chain) derives from a study of shared clonotypes between healthy human individuals. Clones were read by immunoSEQ multiplex PCR, and TCRdb kept only the in-frame ones, dropping some. The sample lists under 650,000 clones; almost 97% were seen once. Trimming took 4 bases from V and 5 from J; bases not matched to a gene: 8. This CDR3 contains 15 residues. CDR1 is SGHTA and CDR2 is FQGTGA in the germline V gene. The chain recombines TRBV7-3 with TRBJ2-5; 9 nucleotides match TRBD1. Sequenced: naive CD4+ T cells sorted from blood. Sample subset: CD45RA+ positively selected. The origin of this receptor is a woman in her 30s in good health. DNA for the CDR3: TGTGCCAGCAGCTCCGCCGGGACAGGGCTGGAGACCCAGTACTTC. Protein: CASSSAGTGLETQYF.